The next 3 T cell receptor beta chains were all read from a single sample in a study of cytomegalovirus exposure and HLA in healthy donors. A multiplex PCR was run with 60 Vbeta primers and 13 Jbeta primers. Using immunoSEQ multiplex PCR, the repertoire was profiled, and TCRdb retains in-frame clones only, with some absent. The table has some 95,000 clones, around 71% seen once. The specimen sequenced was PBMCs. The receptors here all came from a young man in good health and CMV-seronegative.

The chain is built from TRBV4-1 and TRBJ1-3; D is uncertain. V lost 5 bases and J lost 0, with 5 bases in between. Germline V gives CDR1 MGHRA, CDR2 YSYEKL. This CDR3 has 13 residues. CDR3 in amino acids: CASSTASGNTIYF. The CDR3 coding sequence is TGCGCCAGCAGCACAGCCTCTGGAAACACCATATATTTT.

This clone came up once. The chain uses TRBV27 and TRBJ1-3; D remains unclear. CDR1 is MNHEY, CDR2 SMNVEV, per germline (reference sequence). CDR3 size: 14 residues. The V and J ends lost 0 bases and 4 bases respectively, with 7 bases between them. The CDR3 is CASSLSSLGNTIYF. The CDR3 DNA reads TGTGCCAGCAGTTTATCTAGCCTCGGAAACACCATATATTTT.

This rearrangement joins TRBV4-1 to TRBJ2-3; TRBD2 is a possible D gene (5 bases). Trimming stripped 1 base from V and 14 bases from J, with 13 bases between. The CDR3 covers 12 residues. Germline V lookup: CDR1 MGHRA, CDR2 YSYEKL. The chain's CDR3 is CASSQGGSEVYF. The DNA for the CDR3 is TGCGCCAGCAGCCAAGGAGGGTCAGAGGTGTATTTT.